The TCR beta chain under discussion was sequenced for a study of blood T cell repertoires in COVID-19. Background on the study: From the United States, Italy and Spain came samples of acute and convalescent COVID-19.

Method: immunoSEQ multiplex PCR; TCRdb's copy keeps in-frame clones and lacks some. The table shows fewer than 20,000 clones, with 91% occurring only once. Between the trimmed V and J ends, which lost 3 bases and 14 bases, there was a span of 17 bases. The length of the CDR3 is 14 residues. The V gene's germline CDR1 is MNHEY and CDR2 SVGEGT. This chain uses TRBV6-2 or TRBV6-3 with TRBJ1-6, with D tentatively TRBD1 (5 bases). The specimen sequenced was peripheral blood. The clonotype originates from a human donor in a cohort sampled during active COVID-19. This chain's CDR3 is CASSYSGVGGTLHF. Here the CDR3 DNA reads TGTGCCAGCAGTTATTCGGGGGTCGGTGGTACCCTCCACTTT.